These 23 T cell receptor beta chains share one sample of origin, sequenced in a study of radiation and T cells in renal cell carcinoma. The time point: blood 2 weeks post-SBRT. Specified treatment: 15 Gy SBRT to primary tumor, nephrectomy 4 weeks later. Produced via immunoSEQ multiplex PCR; TCRdb's table is partial and in-frame only. The data show 100,000 to 150,000 clones, 88% seen once. The specimen comprised blood, sampled from a patient whose treatment included radiotherapy and nephrectomy. Receptor source: a woman aged 70 to 79 with renal cell carcinoma.

V gene TRBV2 combines with J gene TRBJ1-2, with a tentative D call TRBD1 (6 bases). This CDR3 is 14 amino acids long. Trimming took off 3 bases at V and 0 bases at J, with 8 bases between the two ends. The germline V gene has CDR1 SNHLY and CDR2 FYNNEI. CDR3 region: CASSERGTNYGYTF. The CDR3 DNA reads TGTGCCAGCAGTGAGAGGGGGACTAACTATGGCTACACCTTC.

The chain recombines TRBV2 with TRBJ2-3; the D gene is possibly TRBD2 (6 bases). The CDR3 is 18 residues long. The V and J ends lost 4 bases and 0 bases respectively, with 20 bases between them. Germline loops: CDR1 SNHLY, CDR2 FYNNEI. The CDR3 spells CASSGLILAGSSTDTQYF. CDR3 nucleotides: TGTGCCAGCAGTGGACTCATTTTAGCCGGGAGCAGCACAGATACGCAGTATTTT.

This clone was seen only a few times. This chain connects TRBV30 to TRBJ1-1; D is unresolved. The length of the CDR3 is 11 residues. Germline V lookup: CDR1 GTSNPN, CDR2 SVGIG (reference sequence). Trimming pared 3 bases from V and 7 bases from J, leaving 9 bases between. CDR3 DNA sequence: TGTGCCTGGAGAGCGGACGGTGAAGCTTTCTTT. It specifies CAWRADGEAFF. The full variable domain, in which reference TRBV30 and TRBJ1-1 provide the parts outside the CDR3, is SQTIHQWPATLVQPVGSPLSLECTVEGTSNPNLYWYRQAAGRGLQLLFYSVGIGQISSEVPQNLSASRPQDRQFILSSKKLLLSDSGFYLCAWRADGEAFFGQGTRLTVV.

The rearrangement links TRBV5-1 to TRBJ2-7, with TRBD2 matching 11 bases. The V and J ends lost 5 bases and 6 bases, in that order; junction bases with no gene match: 7. The CDR3 length is 14 residues. The germline CDR1 and CDR2 sequences are SGHRS and YFSETQ. In nucleotides, the CDR3 is TGCGCCAGCAGTGGGGTAGCGGGGGGGCGCGAGCAGTACTTC. Its translation: CASSGVAGGREQYF.

Here the CDR3 DNA reads TGTGCCAGTAGTATGGTGACTTTCGGCAATCAGCCCCAGCATTTT. Amino acid sequence: CASSMVTFGNQPQHF. The chain has TRBV19 and TRBJ1-5; no firm D call. Trimming pared 3 bases from V and 2 bases from J, leaving 11 bases between. The CDR3 loop spans 15 amino acids. The germline V gene encodes CDR1 LNHDA and CDR2 SQIVND (reference sequence).

V gene TRBV11-2 combines with J gene TRBJ1-6, with no clear D. V lost 1 base to trimming and J lost 2 bases, with 6 bases between them. The CDR3 loop spans 15 amino acids. The germline gives CDR1 SGHAT, CDR2 FQNNGV. The CDR3 DNA reads as TGTGCCAGCAGCTTAGGTTTCCCCTATAATTCACCCCTCCACTTT. Protein sequence: CASSLGFPYNSPLHF.

Of note for this clone: The germline gene is not matched at one end of the junction; a read error may be the cause. V gene TRBV7-7 combines with J gene TRBJ1-6, with D uncertain. The CDR3 has 13 amino acids. Germline V CDR1 and CDR2: SSHAT, FNYEAQ (reference sequence). CDR3 nucleotide sequence: TGTGCTAGCAGCCGGGATTCCAATTCACCCCTCCACTTT. Protein: CASSRDSNSPLHF.

The rearrangement links TRBV6-6 to TRBJ1-1; D not resolved. Between the trimmed V and J ends, which lost 2 bases and 6 bases, there was a span of 10 bases. The length of the CDR3 is 13 residues. Germline V lookup: CDR1 MNHNY, CDR2 SVGAGI (reference sequence). The CDR3 is CASSYLDTAEAFF. The CDR3 DNA reads as TGTGCCAGCAGTTACCTCGATACGGCTGAAGCTTTCTTT.

This sequence joins TRBV7-2 and TRBJ1-2; no firm D call. V was shortened by 5 bases and J by 7 bases, with 11 bases between the two germline ends. Germline V CDR1 and CDR2: SGHTA, FQGNSA. This CDR3 comprises 12 residues. Written as DNA, the CDR3 is TGTGCCAGCAGCCCAGACGGGTTTGGCTACACCTTC. Translation: CASSPDGFGYTF.

The V call is TRBV7-8, the J call TRBJ1-4, with a possible D match to TRBD1 (5 bases). From germline, CDR1 is SGHVS and CDR2 FQNEAQ. With 4 bases removed from V and 2 bases from J, the gap between germline ends came to 11 bases. The CDR3 is 15 amino acids. This CDR3 is CASSSSRATNEKLFF. The CDR3 bases are TGTGCCAGCAGCTCTAGCAGGGCGACTAATGAAAAACTGTTTTTT. Variable domain in full (rest from reference TRBV7-8 and TRBJ1-4): GAGVSQSPRYKVAKRGQDVALRCDPISGHVSLFWYQQALGQGPEFLTYFQNEAQLDKSGLPSDRFFAERPEGSVSTLKIQRTQQEDSAVYLCASSSSRATNEKLFFGSGTQLSVL.

The gene calls are TRBV19 and TRBJ2-1, with D perhaps assigned TRBD1 or TRBD2 (5 bases each). Germline V gives CDR1 LNHDA, CDR2 SQIVND (reference sequence). The CDR3 is 14 residues long. V was shortened by 6 bases and J by 5 bases, with 14 bases between the two germline ends. The CDR3 here is CASRATGTDNEQFF. The CDR3 coding sequence is TGTGCCAGTAGGGCCACCGGGACCGACAATGAGCAGTTCTTC.

The rearrangement links TRBV29-1 to TRBJ1-3; D unresolved. This CDR3 contains 12 residues. V shed 5 bases and J shed 4 bases, with 9 bases lying between them. The germline V gene has CDR1 SQVTM and CDR2 ANQGSEA. The CDR3 DNA reads as TGCAGCGTTCTTACCCGAGGAAACACCATATATTTT. Translated: CSVLTRGNTIYF.

The J gene is TRBJ2-2, the V gene TRBV9; 8 bases map to TRBD2. V gave up 0 bases and J gave up 5 bases; unmatched junction bases: 6. The CDR3 has 16 amino acids. Per germline, CDR1 SGDLS and CDR2 YYNGEE. Written as DNA, the CDR3 is TGTGCCAGCAGCGTAGGGGCTAGCGGGCCGACCGGGGAGCTGTTTTTT. As protein: CASSVGASGPTGELFF.

The rearrangement joins TRBV27 to TRBJ2-7, with TRBD1 matching over 10 bases. The V segment lost 5 bases and the J segment 2 bases; nucleotides outside the gene matches: 3. The CDR3 consists of 14 residues. Germline-derived CDR1 and CDR2 are MNHEY and SMNVEV (reference sequence). The CDR3 loop is CASSRDRGAYEQYF. Here the CDR3 DNA reads TGTGCCAGCAGTAGGGACAGGGGAGCCTACGAGCAGTACTTC.

A few counts support this clone. This chain connects TRBV6-5 to TRBJ1-6, with D hard to call. Trimming took off 6 bases at V and 6 bases at J, with 6 bases between the two ends. Germline-derived CDR1 and CDR2 are MNHEY and SVGAGI. The CDR3 runs 12 residues. The CDR3 is CASSTANSPLHF. Written as DNA, the CDR3 is TGTGCCAGCAGCACAGCTAATTCACCCCTCCACTTT.

J is TRBJ2-3 and V is TRBV15, with TRBD2 matching 9 bases. With 2 bases clipped from V and 3 bases from J, the junction kept 12 bases outside the gene matches. Germline assignment: CDR1 LNHNV and CDR2 YYDKDF (reference sequence). CDR3 length: 18 amino acids. The CDR3 DNA reads TGTGCCACCAGCAGACCACAAGGGGGTAGCGGGGGAACAGATACGCAGTATTTT. Its translation is CATSRPQGGSGGTDTQYF.

This chain uses TRBV14 with TRBJ2-7; D is unresolved. With 4 bases removed from V and 2 bases from J, the gap between germline ends came to 18 bases. This CDR3 is built from 16 residues. CDR1 SGHDN and CDR2 FVKESK come from the germline V gene. For the CDR3, the DNA is TGTGCCAGCAGCCCACAAATCCGGCAGGCCCCCTACGAGCAGTACTTC. It translates to CASSPQIRQAPYEQYF. Drawing the rest from reference TRBV14 and TRBJ2-7, the complete variable domain is EAGVTQFPSHSVIEKGQTVTLRCDPISGHDNLYWYRRVMGKEIKFLLHFVKESKQDESGMPNNRFLAERTGGTYSTLKVQPAELEDSGVYFCASSPQIRQAPYEQYFGPGTRLTVT.

J is TRBJ2-1 and V is TRBV5-4, with TRBD2 as a possible D gene (6 bases). The V end lost 3 bases, the J end lost 10 bases, and 11 bases lay between the germline ends. The germline V gene has CDR1 SGHNT and CDR2 YYREEE (reference sequence). The CDR3 spans 12 residues. The CDR3 spells CASSWGGGEQFF. The CDR3 DNA sequence: TGTGCCAGCAGCTGGGGAGGAGGCGAGCAGTTCTTC.

The chain employs TRBV5-1 and TRBJ2-2; TRBD2 aligns across 7 bases. Germline V gene lookup returns CDR1 SGHRS and CDR2 YFSETQ. Trimming took 0 bases from V and 1 from J; bases not matched to a gene: 3. This CDR3 has 16 residues. The CDR3 DNA is TGCGCCAGCAGCTTGGCTGGGGAGGGGAACACCGGGGAGCTGTTTTTT. Protein product: CASSLAGEGNTGELFF.

The CDR3 nucleotides read TGTGCCAGCAGCCTGACAGGAACAAACATTCAGTACTTC. Its protein is CASSLTGTNIQYF. The chain has TRBV5-4 and TRBJ2-4, with D maybe TRBD1 (6 bases). Trimming left V 4 bases short and J 6 bases short, with 11 bases between. The germline gives CDR1 SGHNT, CDR2 YYREEE (reference sequence). The CDR3 consists of 13 residues. Using reference TRBV5-4 and TRBJ2-4 for the parts outside the CDR3, the full variable domain is ETGVTQSPTHLIKTRGQQVTLRCSSQSGHNTVSWYQQALGQGPQFIFQYYREEENGRGNFPPRFSGLQFPNYSSELNVNALELDDSALYLCASSLTGTNIQYFGAGTRLSVL.

This clone was found a few times. This chain connects TRBV30 to TRBJ2-5; the match to TRBD2 covers 8 bases. The CDR3 is made up of 16 amino acids. V was pared by 1 base and J by 4 bases, with 11 bases of the junction left unmatched. In germline, CDR1 is GTSNPN, CDR2 SVGIG (reference sequence). The CDR3 sequence: CAWSASPGGGGETQYF. CDR3 nucleotides: TGTGCCTGGAGTGCCTCTCCCGGGGGGGGAGGAGAGACCCAGTACTTC.

The V call is TRBV4-2, the J call TRBJ2-3; 7 bases fit TRBD1. Germline values: CDR1 LGHNA, CDR2 YNFKEQ. V lost 4 bases, J lost 1 base, and 11 bases stayed unmatched. CDR3 length: 17 amino acids. The CDR3 bases are TGTGCCAGCAGCCCTGGTTGGGGCGGACAGGGCACAGATACGCAGTATTTT. It encodes CASSPGWGGQGTDTQYF.

The chain carries TRBV30 and TRBJ2-6; D call uncertain. V lost 8 bases, J lost 1 base, and 12 bases lay in between. The CDR3 sequence is 14 residues long. Germline V gives CDR1 GTSNPN, CDR2 SVGIG (reference sequence). This chain's CDR3 is CARLENSGANVLTF. In DNA, the CDR3 is TGTGCCCGGTTGGAGAATTCTGGGGCCAACGTCCTGACTTTC.